The rows below give T cell receptor beta chains drawn from one sample of a study of patients and donors after allogeneic stem cell transplantation. TCRdb analysed the RT-PCR reads with MiXCR anew, one entry per CDR3 protein. The data hold about a million distinct CDR3 sequences, with 15% to 20% observed a single time. The sequencing input was blood, either unsorted or a sorted T cell fraction (not recorded which). These receptors were taken from a human donor who was either an allogeneic HSCT recipient or a stem cell or donor lymphocyte infusion donor (not recorded which). It is not recorded whose cells these are; they may come from a transplant donor. Each CDR3 is given with its conserved first and last residue. A D gene is named only where the DNA matches it firmly. Clone size, where shown, is once, few, many, or a class for clones that have expanded.

>.|.|TRBJ1-1|TRBV6-1
CASSDLKGNTEAFF
TGTGCCAGCAGTGACTTAAAAGGGAACACTGAAGCTTTCTTT
>.|.|TRBJ2-5|TRBV5-1
CASSLRTRGETQYF
TGCGCCAGCAGCTTGCGAACACGGGGGGAGACCCAGTACTTC
>.|.|TRBJ2-3|TRBV10-3
CAITPKGEGTDTQYF
TGTGCCATCACCCCGAAAGGGGAAGGGACAGATACGCAGTATTTT
>TRBD1|.|TRBJ1-2|TRBV6-2/TRBV6-3
CASIRTGSYGYTF
TGTGCCAGCATCCGGACAGGGAGCTATGGCTACACCTTC
>TRBD2|.|TRBJ2-7|TRBV5-1
CASRVASGIYEQYF
TGCGCCAGCAGAGTGGCTAGCGGCATTTACGAGCAGTACTTC
>.|.|TRBJ1-1|TRBV6-1
CASSEAGGAFF
TGTGCCAGCAGTGAAGCGGGAGGGGCTTTCTTT
>.|.|TRBJ2-5|TRBV18
CASSPQRAETQYF
TGTGCCAGCTCACCACAAAGGGCAGAGACCCAGTACTTC
>.|few|TRBJ2-3|TRBV27
CASSFEGAGNTQYF
TGTGCCAGCAGTTTTGAAGGGGCGGGAAATACGCAGTATTTT
>.|.|TRBJ2-7|TRBV18
CASSGSGIATFYEQYF
TGTGCCAGCTCAGGGTCCGGAATAGCAACCTTCTACGAGCAGTACTTC
>TRBD1|few|TRBJ2-7|TRBV12-3/TRBV12-4
CASRGQGDYEQYF
TGTGCCAGCAGGGGACAGGGGGACTACGAGCAGTACTTC
>.|.|TRBJ2-7|TRBV28
CASRPGTGSLEQYF
TGTGCCAGCAGGCCCGGAACTGGGAGTCTCGAGCAGTACTTC
>TRBD2|many|TRBJ2-1|TRBV5-1
CASSSGLAGGSSNEQFF
TGCGCCAGCAGCTCGGGACTAGCGGGAGGCTCCTCCAATGAGCAGTTCTTC
>.|few|TRBJ2-7|TRBV20-1
CSAASHGRSSYEQYF
TGCAGTGCTGCCTCTCACGGGAGATCCTCCTACGAGCAGTACTTC
>TRBD1|.|TRBJ2-1|TRBV4-1
CASSSRGQGSVKQFF
TGCGCCAGCAGCTCGAGGGGACAGGGGAGTGTTAAGCAGTTCTTC
>.|few|TRBJ1-6|TRBV5-6
CASSLEIGSGNSPLHF
TGTGCCAGCAGCTTGGAAATAGGGTCGGGTAATTCACCCCTCCACTTT
>.|few|TRBJ2-7|TRBV7-3
CASSLDAGPAYEQYF
TGTGCCAGCAGCTTAGACGCGGGACCGGCCTACGAGCAGTACTTC
>TRBD1|few|TRBJ2-7|TRBV7-2
CASTGTGIYEQYF
TGTGCCAGCACCGGGACAGGGATTTACGAGCAGTACTTC
>TRBD2|many|TRBJ2-7|TRBV5-1
CASSLELAGSYEQYF
TGCGCCAGCAGCTTGGAACTAGCGGGGTCCTACGAGCAGTACTTC
>.|many|TRBJ2-3|TRBV18
CASSPPVSTDTQYF
TGTGCCAGCTCACCACCGGTGAGCACAGATACGCAGTATTTT
>.|few|TRBJ2-3|TRBV6-2/TRBV6-3
CASSSGTISTDTQYF
TGTGCCAGCAGCTCCGGGACAATTAGCACAGATACGCAGTATTTT
>.|.|TRBJ1-6|TRBV7-3
CASSQGDGASPLHF
TGTGCCAGCAGCCAAGGGGACGGCGCTTCGCCCCTCCACTTT
>.|.|TRBJ1-6|TRBV7-9
CASSFLQGGSPLHF
TGTGCCAGCAGCTTCTTGCAGGGAGGTTCACCCCTCCACTTT
>.|few|TRBJ1-5|TRBV25-1
CASSETENQPQHF
TGTGCCAGCAGTGAGACAGAAAATCAGCCCCAGCATTTT
>.|.|TRBJ2-2|TRBV25-1
CASSKNDRGSTGELFF
TGTGCCAGCAGTAAGAACGACAGAGGGTCCACCGGGGAGCTGTTTTTT
>.|.|TRBJ2-6|TRBV20-1
CSSGRTPANVLTF
TGCAGTTCTGGTAGGACTCCAGCCAACGTCCTGACTTTC
>TRBD1|few|TRBJ2-5|TRBV4-3
CASSRGTGEVETQYF
TGCGCCAGCAGCCGAGGGACAGGAGAGGTAGAGACCCAGTACTTC